This is a list of T cell receptor beta chains from one sample in a study of blood T cell repertoires in COVID-19. Sequencing was performed with immunoSEQ multiplex PCR; in TCRdb, only in-frame clones are kept and a portion is missing. The table has about 130,000 clones, about 80% seen once. Sequenced input: peripheral blood. The origin of the receptors is a woman aged 45-59 years with acute or convalescent COVID-19. CDR3s include the opening cysteine and the closing phenylalanine or tryptophan. A D gene is named only where the DNA matches it firmly. The listing skips clone size in some rows; elsewhere it reads once, few, many or a size class.

V gene	D gene	J gene	clone size	CDR3 DNA	CDR3 protein
TRBV19	TRBD1	TRBJ2-6	NA	TGTGCCAGTAGGAACAGGGGGCGAGGTGGGGCCAACGTCCTGACTTTC	CASRNRGRGGANVLTF
TRBV6-1	TRBD1	TRBJ2-5	NA	TGTGCCAGCAGTGAAAATGGTCAGGGGGTTGAGACCCAGTACTTC	CASSENGQGVETQYF
TRBV7-9	TRBD1	TRBJ1-6	few	TGTGCCAGCAGCACGACAGGGGATTCACCCCTCCACTTT	CASSTTGDSPLHF
TRBV7-9	TRBD1	TRBJ2-7	NA	TGTGCCAGCAGCTTCCCGGACAGGGTGGATGAGCAGTACTTC	CASSFPDRVDEQYF
TRBV2	TRBD2	TRBJ2-1	NA	TGTGCCAGCAGTGAACTGCGGGGGGGGTACAATGAGCAGTTCTTC	CASSELRGGYNEQFF
TRBV10-2	TRBD2	TRBJ2-5	NA	TGCGCCAGCAGAGATAGCGGGAGGAGCGGGAGTCAAGAGACCCAGTACTTC	CASRDSGRSGSQETQYF
TRBV6-5	NA	TRBJ1-4	few	TGTGCCAGCAGTTCCTCGACAGCCCTAAAACTGTTTTTT	CASSSSTALKLFF
TRBV7-3	NA	TRBJ2-2	NA	TGTGCCAGCAGCTCCGAGATGCCTGGGGAGCTGTTTTTT	CASSSEMPGELFF
TRBV12-3/TRBV12-4	NA	TRBJ1-5	NA	TGTGCCAGCAGTCAGGGTACCAATCAGCCCCAGCATTTT	CASSQGTNQPQHF
TRBV2	NA	TRBJ1-1	NA	TGTGCCAGCAGTGAAACCTACAGGGTCAACACTGAAGCTTTCTTT	CASSETYRVNTEAFF
TRBV9	NA	TRBJ1-4	once	TGTGCCAGCAGCGCGGGGGAGCGCCGGGCGGAAAAACTGTTTTTT	CASSAGERRAEKLFF
TRBV15	NA	TRBJ1-1	NA	TGTGCCACCAGCAAAAGGACACCCCGCAACCCAAACACTGAAGCTTTCTTT	CATSKRTPRNPNTEAFF
TRBV3-1/TRBV3-2	TRBD1	TRBJ1-4	NA	TGTGCCAGCAGCCAAACCCTGAGGGGACAGTTTAATGAAAAACTGTTTTTT	CASSQTLRGQFNEKLFF
TRBV28	TRBD2	TRBJ2-1	NA	TGTGCCAGCAGTCTAGCGGGAGGAGACAATGAGCAGTTCTTC	CASSLAGGDNEQFF
TRBV28	NA	TRBJ1-1	NA	TGTGCCAGCAGCAACCCAGGGATATACACTGAAGCTTTCTTT	CASSNPGIYTEAFF
TRBV9	TRBD2	TRBJ2-7	NA	TGTGCCAGCAGCGTAGGGAATAGCGGGAAGGCCTACGAGCAGTACTTC	CASSVGNSGKAYEQYF
TRBV11-3	NA	TRBJ1-3	NA	TGTGCCAGCACCCAGGGATCTGGAAACACCATATATTTT	CASTQGSGNTIYF
TRBV20-1	TRBD2	TRBJ2-3	NA	TGCAGTGCTAGTGGCCTAGCGGGAGCAGATACGCAGTATTTT	CSASGLAGADTQYF
TRBV28	NA	TRBJ1-4	NA	TGTGCCAGCAGTTTGGTCCTCGGTGAAAAACTGTTTTTT	CASSLVLGEKLFF
TRBV19	NA	TRBJ1-5	NA	TGTGCCAGTAGTGGCAGACAGGGCAATCAGCCCCAGCATTTT	CASSGRQGNQPQHF
TRBV2	NA	TRBJ2-3	NA	TGTGCCAGCGGAGGCAACCAAGGCCACACAGATACGCAGTATTTT	CASGGNQGHTDTQYF
TRBV5-1	TRBD1	TRBJ1-5	NA	TGCGCCAGCAGCTTGCAGGGGGACCAGCCCCAGCATTTT	CASSLQGDQPQHF
TRBV2	NA	TRBJ2-5	NA	TGTGCCAGCGCGGGGCAAGAGACCCAGTACTTC	CASAGQETQYF
TRBV7-8	NA	TRBJ2-7	NA	TGTGCCAGCAGCTTAGCAGTATGGGCAGGGACCTACGAGCAGTACTTC	CASSLAVWAGTYEQYF
TRBV19	TRBD1	TRBJ1-2	NA	TGTGCCAGTAGTATGGACAGGGGGTTTAACTATGGCTACACCTTC	CASSMDRGFNYGYTF
TRBV18	NA	TRBJ1-1	NA	TGTGCCAGCTCACCACAGGAGAGCACTGAAGCTTTCTTT	CASSPQESTEAFF
TRBV3-1/TRBV3-2	NA	TRBJ1-4	NA	TGTGCCAGCAGCAGGACTCTGGGCCTCGTTCCTAATGAAAAACTGTTTTTT	CASSRTLGLVPNEKLFF
TRBV28	TRBD1	TRBJ1-2	NA	TGTGCCAGCAGTTATTCAGGGGGCGGCTACACCTTC	CASSYSGGGYTF
TRBV27	TRBD2	TRBJ2-3	NA	TGTGCCAGCAGTTCCCTGACTAGCGGGAGGGCCATAGATACGCAGTATTTT	CASSSLTSGRAIDTQYF
TRBV6-1	NA	TRBJ1-4	NA	TGTGCCAGCAGTGATAGCTTAGGACAGAGGCTTGAAAAACTGTTTTTT	CASSDSLGQRLEKLFF
TRBV6-1	NA	TRBJ2-6	NA	TGTGCCAGCAGTGCTCAATCGACAGGCTCTGGGGCCAACGTCCTGACTTTC	CASSAQSTGSGANVLTF
TRBV7-2	TRBD2	TRBJ2-2	NA	TGTGCCAGCAGCTTTTCGGGGGGGCTGGGCGCGGAGCTGTTTTTT	CASSFSGGLGAELFF
TRBV28	NA	TRBJ1-3	NA	TGTGCCAGCAGTACCGAGGTGCTGAGCTCTGGAAACACCATATATTTT	CASSTEVLSSGNTIYF
TRBV18	NA	TRBJ1-1	NA	TGTGCCAGCTCACTAGTGGGGGCGCTGGCCACTGAAGCTTTCTTT	CASSLVGALATEAFF
TRBV6-5	NA	TRBJ2-3	NA	TGTGCCAGCAGGACCTTAGCGGTCGCGGCGGATACGCAGTATTTT	CASRTLAVAADTQYF
TRBV2	NA	TRBJ1-2	NA	TGTGCCAGCAGTGAACAGGGTGGTAGCTATGGCTACACCTTC	CASSEQGGSYGYTF
TRBV7-8	NA	TRBJ2-1	NA	TGTGCCAGCAGCCCCCATATGGCCTCCTACAATGAGCAGTTCTTC	CASSPHMASYNEQFF
TRBV4-1	TRBD2	TRBJ2-3	few	TGCGCCAGCAGCCAATTGACCGGGACTAGCGAGAAGACAGATACGCAGTATTTT	CASSQLTGTSEKTDTQYF
TRBV29-1	NA	TRBJ2-3	once	TGCAGCGTTGAGGGCGGCACAGATACGCAGTATTTT	CSVEGGTDTQYF
TRBV24-1	TRBD2	TRBJ2-5	NA	TGTGCCACCAGTTCAAAGGGGCGGGAGGGCCCCCAAGAGACCCAGTACTTC	CATSSKGREGPQETQYF
TRBV28	TRBD1	TRBJ2-5	NA	TGTGCCAGCAGTCAACAGGGGGAGGAAGAGACCCAGTACTTC	CASSQQGEEETQYF
TRBV28	TRBD2	TRBJ2-1	NA	TGTGCCAGCAGTTTGGATACTAGCGCCTCCTACAATGAGCAGTTCTTC	CASSLDTSASYNEQFF
TRBV2	TRBD1	TRBJ1-5	once	TGTGCCAGCAGGGGGACAGCGGGGGTTAGCAATCAGCCCCAGCATTTT	CASRGTAGVSNQPQHF
TRBV7-9	NA	TRBJ2-7	NA	TGTGCCAGCAGCTATCCCGGGGGTATGCAGTACTTC	CASSYPGGMQYF
TRBV7-9	NA	TRBJ1-1	NA	TGTGCCAGCAGCTTAGCATCAGGGTCGTTCCCTGAAGCTTTCTTT	CASSLASGSFPEAFF
TRBV9	NA	TRBJ1-3	once	TGTGCCAGCAGCGTAGATCTTGATGACCGGAGCGGTGGAAACACCATATATTTT	CASSVDLDDRSGGNTIYF
TRBV29-1	NA	TRBJ1-2	NA	TGCAGCGTTGCTGGGGCCTGGGGAGGCTACACCTTC	CSVAGAWGGYTF
TRBV2	NA	TRBJ1-2	NA	TGTGCCAGCAGTGACTCCGGTGGTGTCCGCTCTAACTATGGCTACACCTTC	CASSDSGGVRSNYGYTF
TRBV18	TRBD1	TRBJ2-5	NA	TGTGCCAGCTCACCACGCCGCGGACAGGGAGAGACCCAGTACTTC	CASSPRRGQGETQYF
TRBV14	NA	TRBJ1-1	NA	TGTGCCAGCAGCCAAGTGAGGCAGACTGAAGCTTTCTTT	CASSQVRQTEAFF
TRBV5-1	NA	TRBJ2-1	NA	TGCGCCAGCAGCTTGAGCAGGGACAATGAGCAGTTCTTC	CASSLSRDNEQFF
TRBV10-1	NA	TRBJ1-1	NA	TGCGCCAGCAGTGATGGACAGTACATGAACACTGAAGCTTTCTTT	CASSDGQYMNTEAFF
TRBV5-1	NA	TRBJ2-3	NA	TGCGCCAGCAGCTTTCCGGGGGACACAGATACGCAGTATTTT	CASSFPGDTDTQYF
TRBV9	TRBD2	TRBJ2-1	NA	TGTGCCAGCAGCGCTACTAGCGGGAGGAGGTCCTACAATGAGCAGTTCTTC	CASSATSGRRSYNEQFF
TRBV7-9	NA	TRBJ2-2	NA	TGTGCCAGCAGCTTCTCGGCGGTGAGGGAGCTGTTTTTT	CASSFSAVRELFF